Listed below are T cell receptor beta chains from one sample, sequenced in a study of T cell responses to AZD1222 COVID-19 vaccine. Using immunoSEQ multiplex PCR, the repertoire was profiled, and TCRdb retains in-frame clones only, with some absent. The top ten clones hold less than 5.5% of a sample with approximately 81,000 clones, 75% to 95% of them seen once. The sequencing here drew on peripheral blood, taken on day 0 of MenACWY control vaccination. These receptors were taken from an adult in good health. CDR3s include the opening cysteine and the closing phenylalanine or tryptophan. Fields, in order: clone size, J gene, CDR3 length, V gene, D gene, CDR3 DNA, CDR3 protein. D genes are given only for firm matches. A row's size may be missing; if present it is once, few, many or a size class.

>NA|TRBJ2-5|13|TRBV19|TRBD1
TGTGCCAGTAGCACTGGACAGGGTCAGGGCCAGTACTTC
CASSTGQGQGQYF
>NA|TRBJ2-5|17|TRBV9|TRBD1
TGTGCCAGCAGCTCCTCCCCTTGGGGGGACAGGGGCAAGACCCAGTACTTC
CASSSSPWGDRGKTQYF
>NA|TRBJ1-1|14|TRBV28|NA
TGTGCCAGCAGTTCCGCCTACAGGGACACTGAAGCTTTCTTT
CASSSAYRDTEAFF
>NA|TRBJ2-7|15|TRBV4-2|TRBD2
TGTGCCAGCAGCCAGCAGGGAGTGGGAGGGGACGAGCAGTACTTC
CASSQQGVGGDEQYF
>NA|TRBJ2-1|15|TRBV5-4|NA
TGTGCCAGCAGCACCCTCACAGCGCTCGACAATGAGCAGTTCTTC
CASSTLTALDNEQFF
>NA|TRBJ2-2|14|TRBV18|NA
TGTGCCAGCTCACCACGACCCGAGGCCGGGGAGCTGTTTTTT
CASSPRPEAGELFF
>NA|TRBJ1-1|16|TRBV29-1|NA
TGCAGCGTTGAAGCCTCGGTGGGCACAGGGAACACTGAAGCTTTCTTT
CSVEASVGTGNTEAFF
>NA|TRBJ2-1|16|TRBV7-2|TRBD1
TGTGCCAGCAGCTTGAGTCCCGCGGACAGGGGCAATGAGCAGTTCTTC
CASSLSPADRGNEQFF
>once|TRBJ2-3|15|TRBV10-3|TRBD2
TGTGCCATCAGTGTCGGGACTAGCCTGACAGATACGCAGTATTTT
CAISVGTSLTDTQYF
>NA|TRBJ1-1|12|TRBV11-2|NA
TGTGCCAGCAGCTTAGAGGGGAGTGAAGCTTTCTTT
CASSLEGSEAFF
>NA|TRBJ2-1|11|TRBV11-3|NA
TGTGCCAGCAGCTGGGACAATGAGCAGTTCTTC
CASSWDNEQFF
>NA|TRBJ2-7|15|TRBV10-3|TRBD2
TGTGCCATTGGACTAGCGGGAGGGAGCGCCTACGAGCAGTACTTC
CAIGLAGGSAYEQYF
>NA|TRBJ2-3|15|TRBV7-9|NA
TGTGCCAGCAGGCGGGACGGCCGAAGCGCAGATACGCAGTATTTT
CASRRDGRSADTQYF
>NA|TRBJ1-1|14|TRBV2|NA
TGTGCCAGAAACCGGGACACCTTAAAACCTGAAGCTTTCTTT
CARNRDTLKPEAFF
>NA|TRBJ1-2|16|TRBV7-9|TRBD1
TGTGCCAGCAGCCACTCCGGGACAGGGGGTATATATGGCTACACCTTC
CASSHSGTGGIYGYTF
>NA|TRBJ2-5|14|TRBV5-1|TRBD2
TGCGCCAGCAGCTTGGCCGGCGGGAGAGAGACCCAGTACTTC
CASSLAGGRETQYF
>few|TRBJ2-7|14|TRBV9|NA
TGTGCCAGCAGCGGTCGGGGAGGTGGCGACGAGCAGTACTTC
CASSGRGGGDEQYF